The next 2 T cell receptor beta chains were all read from a single sample in a study of patients and donors after allogeneic stem cell transplantation. TCRdb ran MiXCR on the RT-PCR reads and lists one entry per CDR3 protein. The table lists 65,000 to 80,000 distinct CDR3 sequences, 26% of them singletons. Sequencing was done on a sample of blood, either unsorted or a sorted T cell fraction (not recorded which). Source of these receptors: a human donor who was either an allogeneic HSCT recipient or a stem cell or donor lymphocyte infusion donor (not recorded which). It is not recorded whose cells these are; they may come from a transplant donor.

This chain joins TRBV5-1 and TRBJ2-3; a possible D gene is TRBD1 (6 bases). CDR3 length: 17 amino acids. Germline assignment: CDR1 SGHRS and CDR2 YFSETQ. Trimming removed 4 bases from V and 2 bases from J, with 20 bases in between. This CDR3 reads CASSPLTPGHLTDTQYF. CDR3 in DNA: TGCGCCAGCAGCCCGCTTACCCCGGGACACCTCACAGATACGCAGTATTTT.

The rearrangement links TRBV12-3 or TRBV12-4 to TRBJ2-2; D uncertain. The length of the CDR3 is 14 residues. The V end lost 2 bases, the J end lost 2 bases, and 6 bases lay between the germline ends. CDR3 nucleotide sequence: TGTGCCAGCAGTTTATACAGCAACACCGGGGAGCTGTTTTTT. Encoded protein: CASSLYSNTGELFF.